A selection of T cell receptor beta chains follows, all from one sample in a study of shared clonotypes between healthy human individuals. Sequenced by immunoSEQ multiplex PCR; TCRdb stores in-frame clones only, minus some. The data hold about 590,000 clones, with around 95% observed a single time. The sample taken for sequencing was naive CD8+ T cells sorted from blood. These receptor sequences come from a woman in her twenties or thirties in good health. Each CDR3 is given with its conserved first and last residue. The order of the fields is CDR3 length, D gene, V gene, clone size, J gene, CDR3 protein, CDR3 DNA. The D gene is left open where the match is weak. Size values are once, few and many counts, or a class for expanded clones, and some rows have none.

cdr3_length: 14; d_call: -; v_call: TRBV11-2; clone_size: -; j_call: TRBJ2-7; cdr3_aa: CASSHLFSYYEQYF; cdr3_nt: TGTGCCAGCAGCCACCTGTTCTCATACTACGAGCAGTACTTC
cdr3_length: 16; d_call: -; v_call: TRBV13; clone_size: -; j_call: TRBJ1-3; cdr3_aa: CASSPGGPISGNTIYF; cdr3_nt: TGTGCCAGCAGCCCCGGGGGACCGATCTCTGGAAACACCATATATTTT
cdr3_length: 15; d_call: TRBD1; v_call: TRBV10-3; clone_size: -; j_call: TRBJ2-7; cdr3_aa: CAISESEDRVHEQYF; cdr3_nt: TGTGCCATCAGTGAGTCCGAGGACAGGGTCCACGAGCAGTACTTC
cdr3_length: 18; d_call: -; v_call: TRBV7-9; clone_size: -; j_call: TRBJ2-1; cdr3_aa: CASSSAFRARDIDNEQFF; cdr3_nt: TGTGCCAGCAGCTCCGCATTCCGAGCCAGGGATATCGACAATGAGCAGTTCTTC
cdr3_length: 16; d_call: -; v_call: TRBV10-1; clone_size: -; j_call: TRBJ2-1; cdr3_aa: CASSEKYWHPYNEQFF; cdr3_nt: TGCGCCAGCAGTGAGAAGTACTGGCACCCTTACAATGAGCAGTTCTTC
cdr3_length: 14; d_call: TRBD1; v_call: TRBV27; clone_size: -; j_call: TRBJ1-1; cdr3_aa: CASSRDRPNTEAFF; cdr3_nt: TGTGCCAGCAGTAGGGACAGGCCGAACACTGAAGCTTTCTTT
cdr3_length: 16; d_call: -; v_call: TRBV9; clone_size: few; j_call: TRBJ1-1; cdr3_aa: CASSDVGGTLNTEAFF; cdr3_nt: TGTGCCAGCAGCGATGTCGGGGGCACTTTGAACACTGAAGCTTTCTTT
cdr3_length: 16; d_call: -; v_call: TRBV9; clone_size: -; j_call: TRBJ1-6; cdr3_aa: CASSGGEGVRNSPLHF; cdr3_nt: TGTGCCAGCAGCGGTGGCGAGGGGGTCAGAAATTCACCCCTCCACTTT
cdr3_length: 14; d_call: -; v_call: TRBV13; clone_size: -; j_call: TRBJ2-5; cdr3_aa: CASSLASRQETQYF; cdr3_nt: TGTGCCAGCAGCTTAGCGAGCCGTCAAGAGACCCAGTACTTC
cdr3_length: 15; d_call: TRBD1; v_call: TRBV7-2; clone_size: few; j_call: TRBJ2-5; cdr3_aa: CASSSPTGDQETQYF; cdr3_nt: TGTGCCAGCAGCTCCCCGACAGGGGACCAAGAGACCCAGTACTTC
cdr3_length: 13; d_call: -; v_call: TRBV19; clone_size: -; j_call: TRBJ1-1; cdr3_aa: CASSIVMNTEAFF; cdr3_nt: TGTGCCAGTAGTATAGTAATGAACACTGAAGCTTTCTTT
cdr3_length: 14; d_call: -; v_call: TRBV27; clone_size: -; j_call: TRBJ1-1; cdr3_aa: CASSPGTGGTEAFF; cdr3_nt: TGTGCCAGCAGTCCGGGGACCGGGGGGACTGAAGCTTTCTTT
cdr3_length: 10; d_call: -; v_call: TRBV20-1; clone_size: -; j_call: TRBJ2-1; cdr3_aa: CSARLNEQFF; cdr3_nt: TGCAGTGCTAGACTCAATGAGCAGTTCTTC
cdr3_length: 17; d_call: -; v_call: TRBV4-1; clone_size: -; j_call: TRBJ2-5; cdr3_aa: CASSQEASGSEGETQYF; cdr3_nt: TGCGCCAGCAGCCAAGAGGCGTCCGGGTCAGAAGGAGAGACCCAGTACTTC
cdr3_length: 19; d_call: -; v_call: TRBV28; clone_size: -; j_call: TRBJ2-5; cdr3_aa: CASSPQRGGVLREGETQYF; cdr3_nt: TGTGCCAGCAGTCCCCAGAGGGGCGGCGTCCTGAGGGAAGGGGAGACCCAGTACTTC
cdr3_length: 16; d_call: -; v_call: TRBV27; clone_size: -; j_call: TRBJ2-2; cdr3_aa: CASSSSGTPATGELFF; cdr3_nt: TGTGCCAGCAGTTCTTCCGGGACCCCCGCCACCGGGGAGCTGTTTTTT
cdr3_length: 15; d_call: TRBD1; v_call: TRBV28; clone_size: -; j_call: TRBJ2-6; cdr3_aa: CASSKTGYGANVLTF; cdr3_nt: TGTGCCAGCAGCAAGACAGGGTACGGGGCCAACGTCCTGACTTTC
cdr3_length: 13; d_call: -; v_call: TRBV30; clone_size: -; j_call: TRBJ1-2; cdr3_aa: CAWSSGTSDGYTF; cdr3_nt: TGTGCCTGGAGTTCCGGGACATCCGATGGCTACACCTTC
cdr3_length: 15; d_call: TRBD2; v_call: TRBV28; clone_size: -; j_call: TRBJ2-1; cdr3_aa: CASSSGLAGVDEQFF; cdr3_nt: TGTGCCAGCAGCTCGGGACTAGCGGGAGTAGATGAGCAGTTCTTC
cdr3_length: 17; d_call: -; v_call: TRBV7-9; clone_size: -; j_call: TRBJ2-1; cdr3_aa: CASSPDSLTQKYNEQFF; cdr3_nt: TGTGCCAGCAGCCCGGACTCCCTGACACAGAAATACAATGAGCAGTTCTTC
cdr3_length: 11; d_call: -; v_call: TRBV11-2; clone_size: -; j_call: TRBJ2-1; cdr3_aa: CASSFINEQFF; cdr3_nt: TGTGCCAGCAGCTTTATCAATGAGCAGTTCTTC
cdr3_length: 12; d_call: -; v_call: TRBV29-1; clone_size: -; j_call: TRBJ2-7; cdr3_aa: CSVELPTYEQYF; cdr3_nt: TGCAGCGTTGAACTACCGACCTACGAGCAGTACTTC
cdr3_length: 15; d_call: -; v_call: TRBV10-1; clone_size: -; j_call: TRBJ2-7; cdr3_aa: CASSESAGAIDEQYF; cdr3_nt: TGCGCCAGCAGTGAGTCGGCAGGGGCAATCGACGAGCAGTACTTC
cdr3_length: 19; d_call: TRBD2; v_call: TRBV29-1; clone_size: -; j_call: TRBJ2-1; cdr3_aa: CSVEGAPGVAGGSYNEQFF; cdr3_nt: TGCAGCGTTGAAGGGGCCCCTGGGGTAGCGGGAGGGTCCTACAATGAGCAGTTCTTC